Following are 30 T cell receptor beta chains from one sample sequenced in a study of metastatic and nonmetastatic thyroid tumors. TCRdb used MiXCR to call clones anew from the PCR reads. The sample carries 10,000 to 15,000 clones, about 23% recorded once. None of the patients had undergone any treatment ahead of thyroid surgery. Sample: blood. These receptor sequences come from a female donor with papillary thyroid cancer or a benign thyroid nodule (not recorded which). Some clones in this sample may be carry-over from other donors' samples.

This clone was recorded many times. The CDR3 nucleotides are TGTGCCTGGAGTGTACACAGCGGGGGGGCAACAGATACGCAGTATTTT. The encoded protein is CAWSVHSGGATDTQYF. The V call is TRBV30, the J call TRBJ2-3, with TRBD2 matching 10 bases. Looked up from germline, CDR1 is GTSNPN and CDR2 is SVGIG (reference sequence). CDR3 length: 16 residues. Losses at the gene ends were 0 bases for V and 3 bases for J; bases not matched to a gene: 6.

This clone was seen many times. This chain links TRBV20-1 with TRBJ1-3; D remains ambiguous. V shed 3 bases and J shed 0 bases, with 12 bases lying between them. The CDR3 has 15 amino acids. CDR1 DFQATT and CDR2 SNEGSKA come from the germline V gene (reference sequence). This chain's CDR3 is CSASKRGSSGNTIYF. DNA of the CDR3: TGCAGTGCTAGCAAGCGGGGAAGCTCTGGAAACACCATATATTTT.

The gene calls are TRBV20-1 and TRBJ2-3, with TRBD1 as a possible D gene (5 bases). V was shortened by 3 bases and J by 1 base, with 8 bases between the two germline ends. Germline V gene data show CDR1 as DFQATT and CDR2 as SNEGSKA (reference sequence). This CDR3 has 13 residues. The CDR3 DNA is TGCAGTGCTAGGGGGCCGGGCACAGATACGCAGTATTTT. As protein: CSARGPGTDTQYF.

This clone was seen repeatedly, ten times or more. The chain recombines TRBV20-1 with TRBJ1-4; D remains ambiguous. The CDR3 is 14 amino acids. Germline V lookup: CDR1 DFQATT, CDR2 SNEGSKA (reference sequence). Trimming cost V 5 bases and J 5 bases, with 15 bases left between them. For the CDR3, the DNA is TGCAGTGCTGTCGCGCTCCCGGGGAATGAAAAACTGTTTTTT. Its translation: CSAVALPGNEKLFF.

This clone was detected ten times or more. The J gene is TRBJ2-5, the V gene TRBV7-9, with D unresolved. Trimming took 5 bases from V and 0 from J, leaving 10 bases between them. Germline assignment: CDR1 SEHNR and CDR2 FQNEAQ (reference sequence). The CDR3 covers 14 residues. Here the CDR3 DNA reads TGTGCCAGCAGCAACTCTTGGGACCAAGAGACCCAGTACTTC. Translated, it gives CASSNSWDQETQYF.

By share, this clone counts as medium-sized. In nucleotides, the CDR3 is TGCAGTGCTAGGCAAAACAGGGGTAACTATGGCTACACCTTC. Translated, it gives CSARQNRGNYGYTF. J is TRBJ1-2 and V is TRBV20-1; 7 bases are shared with TRBD1. Per the germline V gene, CDR1 is DFQATT and CDR2 is SNEGSKA (reference sequence). This CDR3 is built from 14 residues. V trimming: 3 bases; J trimming: 1 base; junction bases outside the gene matches: 5.

This clone is medium-sized. The genes are TRBV6-1 and TRBJ1-3; a weak D match, TRBD1 (6 bases). This CDR3 has 17 residues. Trimming removed 5 bases from V and 0 bases from J, with 17 bases in between. Looked up from germline, CDR1 is MNHNS and CDR2 is SASEGT. The CDR3 is CASSLRVGGYSGNTIYF. The CDR3 nucleotides read TGTGCCAGCAGTTTGCGGGTTGGGGGCTACTCTGGAAACACCATATATTTT.

This clone was observed at least ten times. The chain employs TRBV5-8 and TRBJ2-7; TRBD1 matches at 9 bases. This CDR3 contains 15 residues. V shed 3 bases and J 5 bases; nucleotides not matched to a gene: 9. Germline assignment: CDR1 SGHTS and CDR2 YDEGEE. CDR3 bases: TGTGCCAGCAGCTCCGGACAGGGACAGGGTAACGAGCAGTACTTC. As protein: CASSSGQGQGNEQYF.

The V call is TRBV15, the J call TRBJ1-3; D is unresolved. V dropped 8 bases and J dropped 0 bases, with 11 bases sitting between them. The CDR3 covers 14 residues. Germline CDR1 LNHNV, CDR2 YYDKDF (reference sequence). CDR3 in DNA: TGTGCCACCGCCCCAAGAAGCTCTGGAAACACCATATATTTT. It codes for CATAPRSSGNTIYF. Filled out from reference TRBV15 and TRBJ1-3, the complete variable domain reads DAMVIQNPRYQVTQFGKPVTLSCSQTLNHNVMYWYQQKSSQAPKLLFHYYDKDFNNEADTPDNFQSRRPNTSFCFLDIRSPGLGDTAMYLCATAPRSSGNTIYFGEGSWLTVV.

This clone was observed at least ten times. The rearrangement uses TRBV7-3 and TRBJ2-3, with 8 bases matching TRBD2. J lost 6 bases, V lost 2 bases, and 4 bases had no gene match. Germline V CDR1 and CDR2: SGHTA, FQGTGA. CDR3 length: 14 residues. The CDR3 reads CASSLSRGRDTQYF. The CDR3, as DNA: TGTGCCAGCAGCTTATCTCGCGGGAGGGATACGCAGTATTTT.

The sample holds many counts of this clone. In DNA form, the CDR3 reads TGTGCCAGCTCACCACCCGACGGATCGAACACCGGGGAGCTGTTTTTT. It encodes CASSPPDGSNTGELFF. This chain uses TRBV18 with TRBJ2-2; D is undetermined. CDR3 size: 16 residues. The V end lost 0 bases, the J end lost 0 bases, and 8 bases lay between the germline ends. Germline V lookup: CDR1 KGHSH, CDR2 LQKENI.

In its sample, this clone was seen many times. The chain joins TRBV11-3 to TRBJ2-1; D possibly corresponds to TRBD2 (5 bases). Per germline, CDR1 SGHNT and CDR2 YENEEA. This CDR3 is built from 16 residues. V lost 0 bases to trimming and J lost 5 bases, with 14 bases between them. For the CDR3, the DNA is TGTGCCAGCAGCTTAGAATTCCGGACTCGAAACAATGAGCAGTTCTTC. Amino acids: CASSLEFRTRNNEQFF.

In this sample, this clone is medium-sized. The chain links TRBV6-1 to TRBJ1-5, with D possibly being TRBD1 (5 bases). Trimming stripped 6 bases from V and 7 bases from J, with 22 bases between. This CDR3 comprises 16 residues. Germline-derived CDR1 and CDR2 are MNHNS and SASEGT. The CDR3 sequence is CASSQTTSREEQPQHF. In DNA form, the CDR3 reads TGTGCCAGCAGCCAGACCACCAGCAGGGAGGAACAGCCCCAGCATTTT.

This clone is deemed medium-sized (0.01 to 0.1%). The chain links TRBV24-1 to TRBJ1-2, with D hard to call. V was shortened by 3 bases and J by 4 bases, with 11 bases between the two germline ends. Germline V gives CDR1 KGHDR, CDR2 SFDVKD. The CDR3 runs to 14 residues. Here the CDR3 DNA reads TGTGCCACCAGTGATGAGGGATCTTCCTATGGCTACACCTTC. Its translation: CATSDEGSSYGYTF.

This clone was seen many times. V is TRBV30 and J is TRBJ2-2; 7 bases fit TRBD2. This CDR3 region has 13 residues. Germline CDR1 GTSNPN, CDR2 SVGIG (reference sequence). The junction had 2 bases not matched to a gene; V was cut back by 2 bases and J by 5 bases. The DNA of the CDR3 is TGTGCCTGGAGTAGGGAGGGTACCGGGGAGCTGTTTTTT. This sequence encodes CAWSREGTGELFF.

The CDR3 DNA reads as TGTGCCAGCAGTGAAACCGTGACGGGAGCGGGAAACACCATATATTTT. Protein product: CASSETVTGAGNTIYF. The rearrangement uses TRBV6-1 and TRBJ1-3; D call uncertain. The CDR3 loop spans 16 amino acids. V was pared by 2 bases and J by 4 bases, with 15 bases between. Germline values: CDR1 MNHNS, CDR2 SASEGT.

This clone showed up many times. The CDR3 DNA is TGTGCCAGCAGCCGCTCATCTTCGGACAGCTCTAATTCACCCCTCCACTTT. Amino acids: CASSRSSSDSSNSPLHF. The rearrangement joins TRBV4-2 to TRBJ1-6; D perhaps matches TRBD1 (6 bases). V lost 4 bases, J lost 6 bases, and 19 bases lay in between. The CDR3 totals 17 residues. Germline CDR1 and CDR2: LGHNA and YNFKEQ.

The chain links TRBV28 to TRBJ2-2; possibly TRBD2 for D (6 bases). There are 14 residues in the CDR3. Trimming pared 6 bases from V and 1 base from J, leaving 9 bases between. Germline CDR1 MDHEN, CDR2 SYDVKM. The CDR3 sequence is CASSGTLNTGELFF. Written as DNA, the CDR3 is TGTGCCAGCAGCGGGACTTTGAACACCGGGGAGCTGTTTTTT. The variable domain in full, with the rest retrieved from reference TRBV28 and TRBJ2-2, is DVKVTQSSRYLVKRTGEKVFLECVQDMDHENMFWYRQDPGLGLRLIYFSYDVKMKEKGDIPEGYSVSREKKERFSLILESASTNQTSMYLCASSGTLNTGELFFGEGSRLTVL.

This clone was observed many times. The V call is TRBV20-1, the J call TRBJ2-1; D gene uncertain. V lost 2 bases and J lost 7, with 12 bases in between. The CDR3 is 13 residues long. Germline CDR1 is DFQATT and CDR2 is SNEGSKA (reference sequence). The CDR3 protein is CSARPKGRNEQFF. In DNA, the CDR3 is TGCAGTGCTAGACCTAAAGGACGGAATGAGCAGTTCTTC.

This clone was seen ten or more times. The chain links TRBV19 to TRBJ2-3; D is undetermined. V lost 6 bases and J 0 bases, leaving 7 bases between the germline ends. CDR1 LNHDA and CDR2 SQIVND come from the germline V gene (reference sequence). CDR3 size: 13 residues. The CDR3 coding sequence is TGTGCCAGTAGGCGATTTAGCACAGATACGCAGTATTTT. This codes for CASRRFSTDTQYF.

In its sample, this clone was seen many times. The chain is built from TRBV30 and TRBJ1-1; no firm D call. V was clipped by 3 bases and J by 4 bases, with 9 bases between them. The CDR3 runs 12 residues. Per the germline V gene, CDR1 is GTSNPN and CDR2 is SVGIG (reference sequence). The CDR3: CAWSESSTEAFF. Written as DNA, the CDR3 is TGTGCCTGGAGCGAATCATCCACTGAAGCTTTCTTT.

This clone was counted only a few times. This CDR3 is CASSPPGREDTGELFF. The DNA of the CDR3 is TGTGCCAGCAGCCCCCCAGGGCGGGAGGACACCGGGGAGCTGTTTTTT. The V and J genes are TRBV6-1 and TRBJ2-2; 8 bases are shared with TRBD2. The junction had 9 bases not matched to a gene; V was cut back by 6 bases and J by 3 bases. Germline lookup yields CDR1 MNHNS and CDR2 SASEGT. There are 16 residues in the CDR3.

This clone was seen repeatedly, ten times or more. The CDR3 reads CSAKPDGSYNEQFF. DNA for the CDR3: TGCAGTGCTAAACCCGACGGCTCCTACAATGAGCAGTTCTTC. The V gene is TRBV20-1, the J gene TRBJ2-1; D is unresolved. The CDR3 length is 14 residues. The V gene's germline CDR1 is DFQATT and CDR2 SNEGSKA (reference sequence). Trimming cost V 4 bases and J 0 bases, with 10 bases left between them.

This rearrangement joins TRBV30 to TRBJ1-2; 9 positions agree with TRBD1. The germline V gene encodes CDR1 GTSNPN and CDR2 SVGIG (reference sequence). This CDR3 region has 13 residues. The V and J ends lost 7 bases and 6 bases, in that order; junction bases with no gene match: 9. CDR3 in amino acids: CAFDPGQGHGYTF. The CDR3 nucleotides are TGTGCCTTCGATCCGGGACAGGGACATGGCTACACCTTC.

This clone was counted at least ten times. The V and J genes are TRBV28 and TRBJ1-1, with a tentative D call TRBD1 (5 bases). CDR3 length equals 13 residues. CDR1 is MDHEN, CDR2 SYDVKM, per germline. Trimming removed 6 bases at V and 4 bases at J, with 12 bases between. The CDR3 protein is CASRGGRLTEAFF. The CDR3 region has the DNA TGTGCCAGCAGGGGGGGTCGGCTCACTGAAGCTTTCTTT.

With regard to this clone: A junction end diverges from the germline sequence, so it may reflect a read error. The chain links TRBV11-2 to TRBJ2-7; D ambiguous. Germline V gene lookup returns CDR1 SGHAT and CDR2 FQNNGV. The CDR3 is 14 amino acids. As DNA, the CDR3 is TGTGCCAGCAGCCCGGTACATCTCGGCTACGATCAGTACTTC. This translates into CASSPVHLGYDQYF.

In this sample, this clone is medium-sized. The chain links TRBV28 to TRBJ1-5; no firm D call. The V and J ends lost 2 bases and 6 bases respectively, with 5 bases between them. There are 12 residues in the CDR3. Germline V gene sequence: CDR1 MDHEN, CDR2 SYDVKM. The CDR3 spells CASSLRLQPQHF. The DNA of the CDR3 is TGTGCCAGCAGTTTAAGACTTCAGCCCCAGCATTTT.

There are many counts of this clone. The rearrangement uses TRBV4-1 and TRBJ1-2; D perhaps matches TRBD1 (5 bases). V was pared by 0 bases and J by 13 bases, with 12 bases between. This CDR3 is built from 12 residues. Germline lookup yields CDR1 MGHRA and CDR2 YSYEKL. The CDR3 region has the DNA TGCGCCAGCAGCCAAGAGGGGCGTAAACTCACCTTC. It is translated as CASSQEGRKLTF.

This clone is classed as medium-sized. The chain carries TRBV6-1 and TRBJ2-5; D is undetermined. The CDR3 extends over 13 amino acids. V dropped 6 bases and J dropped 5 bases, with 13 bases sitting between them. CDR1 is MNHNS and CDR2 is SASEGT in the germline V gene. CDR3: CASRPRPTETQYF. The CDR3 nucleotides read TGTGCCAGCAGGCCGAGACCAACCGAGACCCAGTACTTC.

The rearrangement links TRBV11-2 to TRBJ2-1, with 7 nucleotides matching TRBD2. Germline V gene data show CDR1 as SGHAT and CDR2 as FQNNGV. Trimming at V came to 5 bases and at J to 3 bases, leaving 10 bases not matched to a gene. The CDR3 extends over 16 amino acids. CDR3 nucleotide sequence: TGTGCCAGCAGCCCATTCCGGGGGGTCATCTACAATGAGCAGTTCTTC. Amino acids: CASSPFRGVIYNEQFF. Variable domain in full (rest from reference TRBV11-2 and TRBJ2-1): EAGVAQSPRYKIIEKRQSVAFWCNPISGHATLYWYQQILGQGPKLLIQFQNNGVVDDSQLPKDRFSAERLKGVDSTLKIQPAKLEDSAVYLCASSPFRGVIYNEQFFGPGTRLTVL.